The T cell receptor (beta chain) under discussion was sequenced for a study of T cell repertoires in cytomegalovirus infection (dated by TCRdb to between 2017 and 2020). The study in broad terms: Donor HLA type was relevant to the analysis, because carriage of CMV infection together with the matching HLA type was indicated by public TCR beta signatures. On the study overall, not on this receptor specifically: The ex vivo response was dominated by HLA-C-restricted CMV-specific TCR beta clonotypes, and the single most frequent clonotype in two of eight donors was supplied by these HLA-C-restricted clonotypes. In both this cohort and an independent cohort of 350 or so donors, the cumulative frequency of public TCR beta family members distinguished carriers of CMV infection plus the relevant HLA type.

V is trimmed back by 0 bases and J by 1 base, and the junction contains 5 bases that no gene match accounts for. The germline V gene yields MGHRA for CDR1 and YSYEKL for CDR2. The CDR3 starts with the cysteine, ends with the phenylalanine, and has 16 residues. Just CDR3 DNA is preserved here, 48 bases in frame from base 1. This clonotype was detected many times. Its antigen specificity is not known. No base qualities exist here, and no much larger clone lies one base off it. TCRdb lists the instrument as Illumina HiSeq 1500. TCRdb ran its own pipeline on the public reads, namely fastp trimming at Q25 and MiXCR clone calling, and kept in-frame beta chains. Identical CDR3 proteins give one entry, which carries the most common genes and DNA. Here the sample has 200,000 to 300,000 distinct CDR3 sequences; approximately 9% occur a single time. The ten most abundant clones make up more than 12% of the sample.

The sequence was obtained from a human donor in good health (CMV status not recorded). Some clones in this sample may be carry-over from other donors' samples. The sample comprised PBMCs. The chain couples TRBV4-1 to TRBJ1-1; a stretch of 7 junction bases matches TRBD1. DNA sequence: TGCGCCAGCAGCCAAGAATGGAACAGGGGGAACACTGAAGCTTTCTTT. Its amino acids are CASSQEWNRGNTEAFF.